These 16 T cell receptor beta chains share one sample of origin, sequenced in a study of beta chain features in type 1 diabetes listed by TCRdb under 2018. Preparation of the library involved the immunoSEQ multiplex PCR assay. The High Capacity cDNA Reverse Transcription Kit was used to reverse transcribe all of the isolated RNA, meaning that expressed TCRB transcripts were what got sequenced. The source is immuneACCESS, and TCRdb retained only in-frame sequences with V and J called. Part of the clones is not carried over; for the studies checked, unresolved V genes explain less than half of this, and the remainder is unexplained. The sample records 860,000 or so clones, roughly a sixth of which are singletons. About 0.02% of the sample rests with the top ten. The sample taken for sequencing was naive CD4+ T cells from blood. The cell subset or site label here, explained by the study, means: true naive CD4+ T cells. The receptors here all came from a woman younger than 30 in good health.

This clone occurred a few times. The chain uses TRBV27 and TRBJ1-2; D perhaps matches TRBD1 (6 bases). The CDR3 length is 13 residues. The germline CDR1 and CDR2 sequences are MNHEY and SMNVEV (reference sequence). Between the trimmed V and J ends, which lost 10 bases and 4 bases, there was a span of 16 bases. The chain's CDR3 is CATGRGEAYGYTF. In DNA form, the CDR3 reads TGTGCCACCGGAAGGGGGGAAGCCTATGGCTACACCTTC.

J is TRBJ1-5 and V is TRBV27, with 7 bases identical to TRBD1. Germline values: CDR1 MNHEY, CDR2 SMNVEV (reference sequence). The V and J ends lost 8 bases and 0 bases, in that order; junction bases with no gene match: 7. This CDR3 is 15 amino acids long. The CDR3 bases are TGTGCCAGCGGGATACAGGGGTATAGCAATCAGCCCCAGCATTTT. Translation gives CASGIQGYSNQPQHF.

The gene calls are TRBV27 and TRBJ1-4; the D is unclear. Germline-derived CDR1 and CDR2 are MNHEY and SMNVEV (reference sequence). Trimming cost V 6 bases and J 4 bases, with 12 bases left between them. This CDR3 is built from 14 residues. The CDR3 here is CASRDGRYNEKLFF. The CDR3 DNA follows: TGTGCCAGCAGGGATGGACGGTATAATGAAAAACTGTTTTTT.

The J gene is TRBJ2-2, the V gene TRBV27; D not resolved. Trimming removed 7 bases at V and 4 bases at J, with 16 bases between. Germline CDR1 reads MNHEY; CDR2 reads SMNVEV (reference sequence). The CDR3 sequence is 15 residues long. CDR3 sequence: CASTRKWMGTGELFF. The CDR3 nucleotides are TGTGCCAGCACGAGGAAGTGGATGGGCACCGGGGAGCTGTTTTTT.

J is TRBJ2-6 and V is TRBV18; 8 bases fit TRBD1. The CDR3 is 17 residues long. Trimming removed 6 bases from V and 9 bases from J; junction bases left unmatched: 16. The germline gives CDR1 KGHSH, CDR2 LQKENI. CDR3 in amino acids: CASSLIAQGVTGNVLTF. The CDR3 nucleotides are TGTGCCAGCTCCCTAATAGCACAGGGGGTTACGGGCAACGTCCTGACTTTC. Based on the CDR3 plus reference TRBV18 and TRBJ2-6, the full variable domain is NAGVMQNPRHLVRRRGQEARLRCSPMKGHSHVYWYRQLPEEGLKFMVYLQKENIIDESGMPKERFSAEFPKEGPSILRIQQVVRGDSAAYFCASSLIAQGVTGNVLTFGAGSRLTVL.

This clone has more than one count but fewer than ten. Different DNA sequences within this sample yield the same CDR3. The chain is built from TRBV5-1 and TRBJ2-5, with 8 bases aligning to TRBD2. The J segment lost 5 bases and the V segment lost 4 bases, leaving 10 bases of the junction unmatched. CDR1 and CDR2 (germline): SGHRS, YFSETQ. The CDR3 is 15 amino acids. DNA of the CDR3: TGCGCCAGCAGCGGGGTCCTAGCGGGTCGGGAGACCCAGTACTTC. This gives the protein CASSGVLAGRETQYF. Full variable domain (missing parts from reference TRBV5-1 and TRBJ2-5): KAGVTQTPRYLIKTRGQQVTLSCSPISGHRSVSWYQQTPGQGLQFLFEYFSETQRNKGNFPGRFSGRQFSNSRSEMNVSTLELGDSALYLCASSGVLAGRETQYFGPGTRLLVL.

The chain recombines TRBV5-6 with TRBJ2-7; 9 bases agree with TRBD1. After removal of 3 bases from V and 3 bases from J, the junction contained 10 bases not matched to a gene. The germline CDR1 and CDR2 sequences are SGHDT and YYEEEE. CDR3 length equals 16 residues. The CDR3 is CASSWRLGQGSYEQYF. The CDR3 DNA reads TGTGCCAGCAGCTGGCGATTGGGACAGGGAAGCTACGAGCAGTACTTC.

This clone was seen more than once but under ten times. Other DNA variants within this sample encode the same CDR3. The genes are TRBV9 and TRBJ2-1; TRBD2 is a possible D gene (5 bases). Germline lookup yields CDR1 SGDLS and CDR2 YYNGEE. Trimming cost V 0 bases and J 5 bases, with 12 bases left between them. This CDR3 has 15 amino acids. CDR3 region: CASSVGGSPNNEQFF. In DNA form, the CDR3 reads TGTGCCAGCAGCGTAGGAGGGAGCCCGAACAATGAGCAGTTCTTC. The entire variable domain, with the rest obtained from reference TRBV9 and TRBJ2-1, is as follows: DSGVTQTPKHLITATGQRVTLRCSPRSGDLSVYWYQQSLDQGLQFLIQYYNGEERAKGNILERFSAQQFPDLHSELNLSSLELGDSALYFCASSVGGSPNNEQFFGPGTRLTVL.

This rearrangement joins TRBV7-3 to TRBJ2-5; weak D call: TRBD1 (5 bases). The V end was cut by 2 bases, the J end by 5 bases, with 12 bases between. Germline V gene data show CDR1 as SGHTA and CDR2 as FQGTGA. The CDR3 spans 14 residues. The CDR3 DNA reads TGTGCCAGCAGCTTAGGGGCTAGATGGGAGACCCAGTACTTC. Amino acids: CASSLGARWETQYF.

The chain has TRBV2 and TRBJ2-2, with D tentatively TRBD2 (8 bases). The germline gives CDR1 SNHLY, CDR2 FYNNEI. V lost 8 bases to trimming and J lost 7 bases, with 26 bases between them. The CDR3 is 17 amino acids. CDR3 nucleotides: TGTGCCAGCGTAACACAGGGGCGAGCGGGAGTTGGCGGGGAGCTGTTTTTT. The encoded protein is CASVTQGRAGVGGELFF.

This clone was seen only once. J is TRBJ2-4 and V is TRBV13; the D gene could be TRBD1 or TRBD2 (6 bases each). This CDR3 is built from 18 residues. CDR1 and CDR2 from the germline V gene are PRHDT and FYEKMQ (reference sequence). Trimming pared 5 bases from V and 3 bases from J, leaving 23 bases between. The DNA of the CDR3 is TGTGCCAGCAGCGACTGGGGGCGGGGAAAAATGAGCAAAAACATTCAGTACTTC. Protein product: CASSDWGRGKMSKNIQYF.

This clone was detected only a few times. V is TRBV28 and J is TRBJ2-1; the D call may be TRBD1 or TRBD2 (6 bases each). This CDR3 spans 11 amino acids. V was pared by 11 bases and J by 8 bases, with 13 bases between. Germline values: CDR1 MDHEN, CDR2 SYDVKM. The CDR3 sequence: CAGLSGDEQFF. As DNA, the CDR3 is TGTGCCGGACTATCAGGGGATGAGCAGTTCTTC.

The chain couples TRBV18 to TRBJ2-2; 11 bases agree with TRBD1. V was pared by 2 bases and J by 7 bases, with 3 bases of the junction left unmatched. CDR3 length: 15 amino acids. The V gene's germline CDR1 is KGHSH and CDR2 LQKENI. This CDR3 is CASSPGQGAVGELFF. The CDR3 coding sequence is TGTGCCAGCTCACCAGGACAGGGGGCTGTCGGGGAGCTGTTTTTT.

This chain links TRBV11-2 with TRBJ2-1; perhaps TRBD2 as D (5 bases). This CDR3 comprises 19 residues. Per germline, CDR1 SGHAT and CDR2 FQNNGV. Trimming pared 4 bases from V and 7 bases from J, leaving 29 bases between. The CDR3 loop is CASSSYLIAPDPRRNEQFF. CDR3 nucleotides: TGTGCCAGCAGCTCTTACCTCATAGCGCCCGATCCTAGGCGTAATGAGCAGTTCTTC. Based on the CDR3 plus reference TRBV11-2 and TRBJ2-1, the full variable domain is EAGVAQSPRYKIIEKRQSVAFWCNPISGHATLYWYQQILGQGPKLLIQFQNNGVVDDSQLPKDRFSAERLKGVDSTLKIQPAKLEDSAVYLCASSSYLIAPDPRRNEQFFGPGTRLTVL.

In its sample, this clone was seen a few times. The rearrangement uses TRBV10-3 and TRBJ1-1; D gene uncertain. CDR3 length: 15 amino acids. V lost 6 bases, J lost 1 base, and 15 bases lay in between. Germline CDR1 and CDR2: ENHRY and SYGVKD. This CDR3 is CAISPGRQRNTEAFF. DNA of the CDR3: TGTGCCATCAGCCCCGGACGGCAGAGGAACACTGAAGCTTTCTTT.

J is TRBJ2-7 and V is TRBV5-4; D perhaps matches TRBD2 (5 bases). Trimming left V 2 bases short and J 5 bases short, with 11 bases between. Germline-derived CDR1 and CDR2 are SGHNT and YYREEE (reference sequence). There are 13 residues in the CDR3. The CDR3 sequence is CASSFRLANEQYF. The CDR3 DNA reads TGTGCCAGCAGCTTTCGGCTAGCCAACGAGCAGTACTTC. Full variable domain (missing parts from reference TRBV5-4 and TRBJ2-7): ETGVTQSPTHLIKTRGQQVTLRCSSQSGHNTVSWYQQALGQGPQFIFQYYREEENGRGNFPPRFSGLQFPNYSSELNVNALELDDSALYLCASSFRLANEQYFGPGTRLTVT.